The clone carrying this T cell receptor beta chain appeared a few times. Its antigen is undetermined. The data derive from a study of T cell repertoires in cytomegalovirus infection. General study findings and limits: CMV carriers having the relevant HLA were flagged by cumulative public TCR beta family frequency.

Unmatched junction bases numbered 5, after V lost 1 base and J lost 2 bases. Germline V gene sequence: CDR1 DFQATT, CDR2 SNEGSKA (reference sequence). CDR3 length: 16 amino acids. TCRdb fed the reads into MiXCR, producing one record per CDR3 protein. This sample has some 100,000 distinct CDR3 sequences, with about 30% found just once. The sequences come from CD8+ T cells from cultured PBMCs, collected from culture after CMV antigen stimulation. J is TRBJ2-3 and V is TRBV20-1, with 11 bases lining up with TRBD2. The TCR was taken from a human donor in good health (CMV status not recorded). Some clones in this sample may be carry-over from other donors' samples. Here the CDR3 reads CSARAWTSGYTDTQYF. The CDR3 coding sequence is TGCAGTGCTAGAGCCTGGACTAGCGGGTACACAGATACGCAGTATTTT.